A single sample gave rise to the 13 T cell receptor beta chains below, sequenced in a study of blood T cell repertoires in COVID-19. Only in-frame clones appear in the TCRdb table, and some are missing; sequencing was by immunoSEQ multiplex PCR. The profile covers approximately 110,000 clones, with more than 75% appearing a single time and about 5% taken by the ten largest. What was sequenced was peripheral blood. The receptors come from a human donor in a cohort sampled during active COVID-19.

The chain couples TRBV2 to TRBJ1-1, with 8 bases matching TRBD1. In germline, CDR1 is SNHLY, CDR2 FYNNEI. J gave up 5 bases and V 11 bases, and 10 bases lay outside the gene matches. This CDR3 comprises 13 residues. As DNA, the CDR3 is TGTGCCGGGAGCGGACAGGGAATGACTGAAGCTTTCTTT. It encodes CAGSGQGMTEAFF.

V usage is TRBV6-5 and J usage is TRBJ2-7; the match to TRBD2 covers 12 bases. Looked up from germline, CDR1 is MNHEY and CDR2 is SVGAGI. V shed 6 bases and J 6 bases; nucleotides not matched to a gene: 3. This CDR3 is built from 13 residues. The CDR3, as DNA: TGTGCCAGCAGACTAGCGGGAGGCGTCGAGCAGTACTTC. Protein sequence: CASRLAGGVEQYF.

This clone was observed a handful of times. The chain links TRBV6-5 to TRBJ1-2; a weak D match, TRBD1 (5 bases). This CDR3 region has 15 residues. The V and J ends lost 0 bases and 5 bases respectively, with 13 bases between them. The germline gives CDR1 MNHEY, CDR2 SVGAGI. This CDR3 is CASSYSGGPSYGYTF. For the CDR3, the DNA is TGTGCCAGCAGTTACTCGGGGGGACCAAGTTATGGCTACACCTTC.

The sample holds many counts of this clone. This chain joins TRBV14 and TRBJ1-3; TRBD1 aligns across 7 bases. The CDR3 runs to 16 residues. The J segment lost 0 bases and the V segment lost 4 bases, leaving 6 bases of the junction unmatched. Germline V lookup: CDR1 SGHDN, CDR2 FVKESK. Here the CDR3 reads CASSPDRASSGNTIYF. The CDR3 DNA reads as TGTGCCAGCAGCCCTGACAGGGCAAGCTCTGGAAACACCATATATTTT.

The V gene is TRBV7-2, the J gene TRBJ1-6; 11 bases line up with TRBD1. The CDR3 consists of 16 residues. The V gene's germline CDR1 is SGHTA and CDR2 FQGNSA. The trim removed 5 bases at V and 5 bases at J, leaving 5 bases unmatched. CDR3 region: CASSRTGGINNSPLHF. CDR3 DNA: TGTGCCAGCAGCCGGACAGGGGGCATTAATAATTCACCCCTCCACTTT.

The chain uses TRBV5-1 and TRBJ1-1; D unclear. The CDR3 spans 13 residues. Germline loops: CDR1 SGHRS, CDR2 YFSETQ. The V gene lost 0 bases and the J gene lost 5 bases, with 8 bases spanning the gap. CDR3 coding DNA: TGCGCCAGCAGCTTGGCGGCGGGAACTGAAGCTTTCTTT. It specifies CASSLAAGTEAFF.

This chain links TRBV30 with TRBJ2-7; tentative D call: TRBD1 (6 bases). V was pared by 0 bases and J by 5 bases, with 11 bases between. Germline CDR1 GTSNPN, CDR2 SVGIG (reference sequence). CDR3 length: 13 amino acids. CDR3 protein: CAWSVLQGNEQYF. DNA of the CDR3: TGTGCCTGGAGTGTACTTCAGGGGAACGAGCAGTACTTC.

The CDR3 spells CASSPTGLAGPKAQYF. Written as DNA, the CDR3 is TGTGCCAGCAGTCCGACGGGACTAGCGGGCCCTAAGGCGCAGTATTTT. This rearrangement joins TRBV27 to TRBJ2-3, with 12 bases matching TRBD2. Per germline, CDR1 MNHEY and CDR2 SMNVEV (reference sequence). V was pared by 5 bases and J by 10 bases, with 13 bases of the junction left unmatched. The CDR3 is 16 residues long.

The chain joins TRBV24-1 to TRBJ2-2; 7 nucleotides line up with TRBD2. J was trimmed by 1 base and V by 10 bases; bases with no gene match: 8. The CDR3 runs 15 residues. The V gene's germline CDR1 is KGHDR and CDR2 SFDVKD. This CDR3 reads CATVLAVGNTGELFF. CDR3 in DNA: TGTGCCACAGTTCTAGCGGTAGGGAACACCGGGGAGCTGTTTTTT.

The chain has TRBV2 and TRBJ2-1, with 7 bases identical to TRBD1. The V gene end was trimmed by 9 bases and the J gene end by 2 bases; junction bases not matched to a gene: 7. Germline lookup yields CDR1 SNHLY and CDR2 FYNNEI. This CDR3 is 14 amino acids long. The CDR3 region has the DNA TGTGCCAGGGGACAGCAGATGCCCTACAATGAGCAGTTCTTC. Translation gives CARGQQMPYNEQFF.

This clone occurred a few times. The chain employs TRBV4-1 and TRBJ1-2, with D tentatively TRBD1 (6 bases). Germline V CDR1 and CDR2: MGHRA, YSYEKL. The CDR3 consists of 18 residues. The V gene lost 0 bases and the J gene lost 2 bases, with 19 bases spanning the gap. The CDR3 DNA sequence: TGCGCCAGCAGCCAAGATATGAGGTCGAGCAGGGGCAACTATGGCTACACCTTC. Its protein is CASSQDMRSSRGNYGYTF.

CDR3 sequence reads: CASSLRSSGSNEQFF. For the CDR3, the DNA is TGTGCCAGCAGCCTGCGGAGTAGCGGGAGCAATGAGCAGTTCTTC. The chain links TRBV11-2 to TRBJ2-1; 9 positions agree with TRBD2. V lost 5 bases to trimming and J lost 6 bases; unmatched junction nucleotides: 8. The CDR3 extends over 15 amino acids. Per the germline V gene, CDR1 is SGHAT and CDR2 is FQNNGV. Drawing the rest from reference TRBV11-2 and TRBJ2-1, the complete variable domain is EAGVAQSPRYKIIEKRQSVAFWCNPISGHATLYWYQQILGQGPKLLIQFQNNGVVDDSQLPKDRFSAERLKGVDSTLKIQPAKLEDSAVYLCASSLRSSGSNEQFFGPGTRLTVL.

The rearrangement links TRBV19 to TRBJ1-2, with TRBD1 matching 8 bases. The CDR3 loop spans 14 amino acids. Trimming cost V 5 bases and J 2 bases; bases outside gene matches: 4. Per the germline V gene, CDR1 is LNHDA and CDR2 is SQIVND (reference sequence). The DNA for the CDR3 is TGTGCCAGTAGTCCCTGGACAGGGAACTATGGCTACACCTTC. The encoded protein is CASSPWTGNYGYTF.